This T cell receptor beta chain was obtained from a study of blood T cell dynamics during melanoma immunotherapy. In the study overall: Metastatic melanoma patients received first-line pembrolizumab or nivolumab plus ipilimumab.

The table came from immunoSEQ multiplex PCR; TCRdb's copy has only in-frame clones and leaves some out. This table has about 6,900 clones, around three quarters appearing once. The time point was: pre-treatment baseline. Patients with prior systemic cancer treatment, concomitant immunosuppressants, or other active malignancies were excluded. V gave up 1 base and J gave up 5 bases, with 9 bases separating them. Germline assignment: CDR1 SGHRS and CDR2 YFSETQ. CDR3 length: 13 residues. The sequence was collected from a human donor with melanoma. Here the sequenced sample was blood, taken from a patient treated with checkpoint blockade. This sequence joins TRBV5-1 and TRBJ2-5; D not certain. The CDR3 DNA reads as TGCGCCAGCAGCTTGAGTTCTAGTGAGACCCAGTACTTC. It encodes CASSLSSSETQYF.